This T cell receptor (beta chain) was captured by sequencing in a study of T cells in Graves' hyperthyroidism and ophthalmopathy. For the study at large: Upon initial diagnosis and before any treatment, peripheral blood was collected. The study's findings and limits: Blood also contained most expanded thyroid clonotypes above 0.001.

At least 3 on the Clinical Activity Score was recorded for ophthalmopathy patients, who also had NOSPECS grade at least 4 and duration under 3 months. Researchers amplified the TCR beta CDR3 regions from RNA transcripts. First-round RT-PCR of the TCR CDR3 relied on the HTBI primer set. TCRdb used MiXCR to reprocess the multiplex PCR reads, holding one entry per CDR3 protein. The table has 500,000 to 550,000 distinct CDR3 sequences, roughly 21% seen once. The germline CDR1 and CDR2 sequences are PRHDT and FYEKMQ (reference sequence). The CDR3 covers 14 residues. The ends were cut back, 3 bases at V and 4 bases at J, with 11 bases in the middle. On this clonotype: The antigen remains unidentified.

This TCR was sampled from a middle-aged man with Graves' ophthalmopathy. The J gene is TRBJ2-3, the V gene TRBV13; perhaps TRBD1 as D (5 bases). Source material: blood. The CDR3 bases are TGTGCCAGCAGCTTCAGGGTTCAAGCAGATACGCAGTATTTT. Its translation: CASSFRVQADTQYF.